The 14 T cell receptor beta chains given below trace back to one sample, sequenced in a study of blood T cell repertoires in COVID-19. Here immunoSEQ multiplex PCR was the method, and the copy in TCRdb shows in-frame clones only, minus some. The sample carries 98,000 or so clones, roughly 90% recorded once. The sample taken for sequencing was peripheral blood. Receptors originate from a human donor in a cohort sampled during active COVID-19.

V is TRBV15 and J is TRBJ1-4; TRBD1 is a possible D gene (6 bases). From germline, CDR1 is LNHNV and CDR2 YYDKDF (reference sequence). Between the trimmed V and J ends, which lost 1 base and 0 bases, there was a span of 6 bases. The CDR3 is made up of 15 amino acids. The CDR3 DNA reads TGTGCCACCAGCAGAGGGACAGCAACTAATGAAAAACTGTTTTTT. It translates to CATSRGTATNEKLFF.

The J gene is TRBJ2-6, the V gene TRBV5-4, with D perhaps matching TRBD1 (5 bases). This CDR3 has 16 residues. CDR1 is SGHNT, CDR2 YYREEE, per germline (reference sequence). Between the trimmed V and J ends, which lost 2 bases and 0 bases, there was a span of 9 bases. CDR3 DNA: TGTGCCAGCAGCTTTCGACAGCTCTCTGGGGCCAACGTCCTGACTTTC. Translation: CASSFRQLSGANVLTF.

The chain carries TRBV9 and TRBJ2-7, with 13 positions matching TRBD2. The CDR3 totals 15 residues. Germline V CDR1 and CDR2: SGDLS, YYNGEE. Losses at the gene ends were 3 bases for V and 6 bases for J; bases not matched to a gene: 6. Written as DNA, the CDR3 is TGTGCCAGCAGCGCAGGACTAGCGGGAGTCTCCGAGCAGTACTTC. Its protein is CASSAGLAGVSEQYF.

The V and J genes are TRBV6-2 or TRBV6-3 and TRBJ2-1; 13 bases fit TRBD2. With 6 bases clipped from V and 3 bases from J, the junction kept 5 bases outside the gene matches. Germline V gene sequence: CDR1 MNHEY, CDR2 SVGEGT. The CDR3 runs to 16 residues. DNA of the CDR3: TGTGCCAGCAGCCAAGGACTAGCGGGGGACTACAATGAGCAGTTCTTC. It yields the protein CASSQGLAGDYNEQFF.

The CDR3 coding sequence is TGCGCCAGCAGCCAAGAACAGGGGTCGCGCACCGGGGAGCTGTTTTTT. As protein: CASSQEQGSRTGELFF. The V call is TRBV4-3, the J call TRBJ2-2; 7 bases match TRBD1. The germline V gene encodes CDR1 LGHNA and CDR2 YSLEER. The trim removed 0 bases at V and 4 bases at J, leaving 5 bases unmatched. This CDR3 spans 16 amino acids.

The V call is TRBV28, the J call TRBJ2-5; D is perhaps TRBD1 (5 bases). There are 13 residues in the CDR3. V dropped 8 bases and J dropped 0 bases, with 10 bases sitting between them. Germline loops: CDR1 MDHEN, CDR2 SYDVKM. The CDR3 DNA sequence: TGTGCCAGCGGGGCTCAGTACCAAGAGACCCAGTACTTC. Protein sequence: CASGAQYQETQYF.

This chain joins TRBV28 and TRBJ1-5, with TRBD1 as a possible D gene (6 bases). The V gene's germline CDR1 is MDHEN and CDR2 SYDVKM. Trimming stripped 6 bases from V and 6 bases from J, with 12 bases between. This CDR3 is built from 13 residues. This CDR3 is CASRGTLSQPQHF. CDR3 sequence (DNA): TGTGCCAGCAGAGGGACACTCAGTCAGCCCCAGCATTTT. Complete variable domain (other parts from reference TRBV28 and TRBJ1-5): DVKVTQSSRYLVKRTGEKVFLECVQDMDHENMFWYRQDPGLGLRLIYFSYDVKMKEKGDIPEGYSVSREKKERFSLILESASTNQTSMYLCASRGTLSQPQHFGDGTRLSIL.

The chain uses TRBV7-3 and TRBJ2-6, with TRBD1 matching over 8 bases. CDR3 size: 17 residues. With 5 bases clipped from V and 0 bases from J, the junction kept 6 bases outside the gene matches. CDR1 is SGHTA, CDR2 FQGTGA, per germline. CDR3 protein: CASSPGQGLSGANVLTF. The CDR3 region has the DNA TGTGCCAGCAGCCCCGGACAGGGCCTCTCTGGGGCCAACGTCCTGACTTTC.

This chain links TRBV4-2 with TRBJ2-5, with 11 nucleotides matching TRBD2. The germline CDR1 and CDR2 sequences are LGHNA and YNFKEQ. V lost 5 bases, J lost 1 base, and 6 bases stayed unmatched. The CDR3 contains 16 residues. The CDR3 DNA is TGTGCCAGCAGCAGAGGGACTAGCGGATTCCAAGAGACCCAGTACTTC. Its translation is CASSRGTSGFQETQYF.

The V gene is TRBV7-2, the J gene TRBJ2-7; D is uncertain. The germline V and J ends were trimmed by 2 bases and 7 bases, with 6 bases remaining between them. Germline lookup yields CDR1 SGHTA and CDR2 FQGNSA. The CDR3 consists of 11 residues. This CDR3 is CASSLQREQYF. CDR3 nucleotide sequence: TGTGCCAGCAGCTTACAGAGGGAGCAGTACTTC.

This chain uses TRBV19 with TRBJ1-2; D unresolved. The V end was cut by 6 bases, the J end by 4 bases, with 12 bases between. Germline assignment: CDR1 LNHDA and CDR2 SQIVND (reference sequence). The CDR3 runs 13 residues. CDR3 in DNA: TGTGCCAGTAGCCTGAGGCTAAGCTATGGCTACACCTTC. Its protein product is CASSLRLSYGYTF.

This clone was counted only a few times. V gene TRBV7-8 combines with J gene TRBJ1-3; 7 nucleotides align to TRBD1. CDR1 and CDR2 (germline): SGHVS, FQNEAQ. This CDR3 region has 14 residues. The V gene end was trimmed by 0 bases and the J gene end by 7 bases; junction bases not matched to a gene: 3. The CDR3 spells CASSLAGGINTIYF. The CDR3, as DNA: TGTGCCAGCAGCTTAGCAGGGGGCATCAACACCATATATTTT.

The chain has TRBV18 and TRBJ2-3; tentative D call: TRBD1 (5 bases). Germline V gives CDR1 KGHSH, CDR2 LQKENI. The length of the CDR3 is 16 residues. The V and J ends lost 8 bases and 5 bases respectively, with 23 bases between them. The CDR3 is CASEGAVGPVGDTQYF. As DNA, the CDR3 is TGTGCCAGCGAAGGGGCTGTTGGGCCCGTGGGAGATACGCAGTATTTT.

This rearrangement joins TRBV6-5 to TRBJ2-5; tentative D call: TRBD2 (6 bases). Germline V gives CDR1 MNHEY, CDR2 SVGAGI. The CDR3 runs to 14 residues. Trimming removed 2 bases at V and 5 bases at J, with 12 bases between. The CDR3 is CASSYEREWETQYF. CDR3 coding DNA: TGTGCCAGCAGTTACGAACGGGAGTGGGAGACCCAGTACTTC.